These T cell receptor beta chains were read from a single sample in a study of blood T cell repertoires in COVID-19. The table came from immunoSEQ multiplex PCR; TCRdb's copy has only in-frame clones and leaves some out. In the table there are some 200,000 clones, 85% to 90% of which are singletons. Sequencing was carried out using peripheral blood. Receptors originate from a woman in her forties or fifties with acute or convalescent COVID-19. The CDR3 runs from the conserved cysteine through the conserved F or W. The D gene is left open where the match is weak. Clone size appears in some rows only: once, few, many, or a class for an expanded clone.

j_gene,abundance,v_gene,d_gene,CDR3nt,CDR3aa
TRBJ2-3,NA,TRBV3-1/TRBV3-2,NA,TGTGCCAGCAGCCAAGATCGGAAGGGAGCAGGTACGCAGTATTTT,CASSQDRKGAGTQYF
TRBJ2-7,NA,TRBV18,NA,TGTGCCAGCTCACCGGGCCTCTGGGCCTACGAGCAGTACTTC,CASSPGLWAYEQYF
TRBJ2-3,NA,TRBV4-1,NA,TGCGCCAGCAGCCAAGGACCCCTAGCTGGAGGGAGTACAGATACGCAGTATTTT,CASSQGPLAGGSTDTQYF
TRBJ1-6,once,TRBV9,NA,TGTGCCAGCACCGTCGGGGTAAACGCCTATAATTCACCCCTCCACTTT,CASTVGVNAYNSPLHF
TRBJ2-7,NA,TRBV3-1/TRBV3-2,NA,TGTGCCAGCAGCCAAGATGGAACAGGGCGAGGATCCCGACACGAGCAGTACTTC,CASSQDGTGRGSRHEQYF
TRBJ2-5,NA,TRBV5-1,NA,TGCGCCAGCAGCTTGGAGTCAGGGTGGGAGACCCAGTACTTC,CASSLESGWETQYF
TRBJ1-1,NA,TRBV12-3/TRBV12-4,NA,TGTGCCAGCAGGCAACAGCAGAACACTGAAGCTTTCTTT,CASRQQQNTEAFF
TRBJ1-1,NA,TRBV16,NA,TGTGCCAGCAGCCAAAGACAGACATTCTCTGAAGCTTTCTTT,CASSQRQTFSEAFF
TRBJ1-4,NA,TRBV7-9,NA,TGTGCCAGCAGCCCCTCAAGCGGGAGGGAAAAACTGTTTTTT,CASSPSSGREKLFF
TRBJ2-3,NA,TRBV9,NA,TGTGCCAGCAGCCCCACGGGAGCACAGAGGGCGAATACGCAGTATTTT,CASSPTGAQRANTQYF
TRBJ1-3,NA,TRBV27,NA,TGTGCCAGCAGTTTTACAGGTACCTCTGGAAACACCATATATTTT,CASSFTGTSGNTIYF
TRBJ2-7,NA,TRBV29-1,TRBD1,TGCAGCGTTGGACAGGGGGTGTCCTACGAGCAGTACTTC,CSVGQGVSYEQYF
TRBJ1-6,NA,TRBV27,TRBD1,TGTGCCAGCAGTACCCACAGGGGGCGCGAGAATTCACCCCTCCACTTT,CASSTHRGRENSPLHF
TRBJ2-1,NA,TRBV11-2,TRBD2,TGTGCCAGCAGGGCGCTAGCGGATGAGCAGTTCTTC,CASRALADEQFF
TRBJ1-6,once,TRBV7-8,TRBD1,TGTGCCAGCAGCCGGAGGCGGGACAGGGGCAACCCCAGGCTATTTCCTAATTCACCCCTCCACTTT,CASSRRRDRGNPRLFPNSPLHF
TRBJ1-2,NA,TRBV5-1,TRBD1,TGCGCCAGCAGCTTGGATATAGGGGGCCAGAACTATGGCTACACCTTC,CASSLDIGGQNYGYTF
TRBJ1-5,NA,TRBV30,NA,TGTGCCTGGAGATTGGGCTCGGGGGGTCAGCCCCAGCATTTT,CAWRLGSGGQPQHF
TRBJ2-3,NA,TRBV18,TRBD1,TGTGCCAGCTCACCTAGGACAGGCCCTAGCACAGATACGCAGTATTTT,CASSPRTGPSTDTQYF
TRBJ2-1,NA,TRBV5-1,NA,TGCGCCAGCAGCTTAGTGCCAGGGGCCAATGAGCAGTTCTTC,CASSLVPGANEQFF
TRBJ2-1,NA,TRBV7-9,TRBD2,TGTGCCAGCAGCTCTATGGGCAGGAGGTTGAGCGGGGGCCACAGGGAGCAGTTCTTC,CASSSMGRRLSGGHREQFF
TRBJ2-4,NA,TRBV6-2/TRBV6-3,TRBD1,TGTGCCAGCAGTTACGCGACAGGGAGAGCCAAAAACATTCAGTACTTC,CASSYATGRAKNIQYF
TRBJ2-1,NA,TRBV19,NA,TGTGCCAGTAGGGGGCCCCTCTACAATGAGCAGTTCTTC,CASRGPLYNEQFF
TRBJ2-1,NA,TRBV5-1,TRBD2,TGCGCCAGCAGCGAGGGACTAGCGGGAGTAGGTGAGCAGTTCTTC,CASSEGLAGVGEQFF
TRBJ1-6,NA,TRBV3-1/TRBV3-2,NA,TGTGCCAGCAGCCACCCGGCAACAGTTAGAAATTCACCCCTCCACTTT,CASSHPATVRNSPLHF
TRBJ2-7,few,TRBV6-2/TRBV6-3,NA,TGTGCCAGCAGTTACGATCAGGGCAAGTACGAGCAGTACTTC,CASSYDQGKYEQYF
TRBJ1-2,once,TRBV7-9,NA,TGTGCCAGCAGCTCCGCAGCCCCCCGGGGAGCCTATGGCTACACCTTC,CASSSAAPRGAYGYTF
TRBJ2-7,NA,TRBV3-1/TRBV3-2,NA,TGTGCCAGCAGCCATACCTACGAGCAGTACTTC,CASSHTYEQYF
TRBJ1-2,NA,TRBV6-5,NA,TGTGCCAGCAGCTACTCCCCAGGGGCTAACTATGGCTACACCTTC,CASSYSPGANYGYTF
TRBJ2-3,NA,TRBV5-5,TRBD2,TGTGCCAGCAGGTCGGGGGGGACAGATACGCAGTATTTT,CASRSGGTDTQYF
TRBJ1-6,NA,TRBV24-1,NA,TGTGCCACCAGCAGGGATTCGAATTCACCCCTCCACTTT,CATSRDSNSPLHF
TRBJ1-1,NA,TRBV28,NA,TGTGCCAGCACCGATCGCAGGCCGGGGACTGAAGCTTTCTTT,CASTDRRPGTEAFF
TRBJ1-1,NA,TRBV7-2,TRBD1,TGTGCCAGCAGCCTTACGACAGGGGTATGGAACACTGAAGCTTTCTTT,CASSLTTGVWNTEAFF
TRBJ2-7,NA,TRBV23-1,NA,TGCGCCAGCAGGTACAGGGAATCCTACGAGCAGTACTTC,CASRYRESYEQYF
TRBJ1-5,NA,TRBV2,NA,TGTGCCGGTGGACAGATTAGCAATCAGCCCCAGCATTTT,CAGGQISNQPQHF
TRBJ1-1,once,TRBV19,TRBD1,TGTGCCAGTAGCGCCCCCCGGGACAGGGGTAAGGCTGAAGCTTTCTTT,CASSAPRDRGKAEAFF
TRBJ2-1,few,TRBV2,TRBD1,TGTGCCAGCAGTTCACAGGGGGCCAGGCAGTTCTTC,CASSSQGARQFF
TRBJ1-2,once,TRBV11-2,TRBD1,TGTGCCAGCAGCTTACTGACACAGGGGGCAGGCTACACCTTC,CASSLLTQGAGYTF
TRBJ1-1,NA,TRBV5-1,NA,TGCGCCAGCAGCGTACAGGTAACGGGTGAAGCTTTCTTT,CASSVQVTGEAFF
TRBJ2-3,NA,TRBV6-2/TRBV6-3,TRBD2,TGTGCCAGCGGCCTTGGACTAGCGGGCACTAACTATTTT,CASGLGLAGTNYF
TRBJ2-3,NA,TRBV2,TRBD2,TGTGCCTCCGCCGGGCCGGGAGGCTCAGATACGCAGTATTTT,CASAGPGGSDTQYF
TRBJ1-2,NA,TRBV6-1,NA,TGTGCCAGCAGTGATGGGGGACTCTTCTATGGCTACACCTTC,CASSDGGLFYGYTF
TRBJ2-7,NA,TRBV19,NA,TGTGCCAGTAGTATACTGGGGGCTGACCACGAGCAGTACTTC,CASSILGADHEQYF
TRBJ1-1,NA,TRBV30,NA,TGTGCCTGGAGCTACGACTATGAAGCTTTCTTT,CAWSYDYEAFF